One sample yielded the 32 T cell receptor beta chains listed below, sequenced in a study of T cells after yellow fever vaccination (dated by TCRdb to the late 2010s). The treatment or condition label, as the study defines it: live attenuated yellow fever vaccine strain. The protocol used for the library was 5' RACE. Sequenced on an Illumina NovaSeq 6000. Clones were called with MiXCR by TCRdb after fastp trimmed the public reads at Q25, and only in-frame beta chains were retained. Rows are unified per CDR3 protein, each entry keeping the most common DNA and genes. In all, the sample holds about 320,000 distinct CDR3 sequences, and around 4.3% of those were seen once. Of the sample, roughly a fifth falls within the top ten clones. The sample in question was PBMCs, obtained 15 days after the yellow fever booster vaccination. These receptors came from a man in his late teens or twenties who received the YFV17D yellow fever vaccine.

The chain joins TRBV29-1 to TRBJ1-1; 11 bases line up with TRBD1. The germline V gene has CDR1 SQVTM and CDR2 ANQGSEA. V was pared by 4 bases and J by 5 bases, with 6 bases of the junction left unmatched. The CDR3 sequence is 14 residues long. The CDR3 here is CSVGTGGSGTEAFF. The CDR3 DNA reads TGCAGCGTTGGGACAGGGGGCTCGGGGACTGAAGCTTTCTTT.

This clonotype was seen ten or more times. The chain uses TRBV7-2 and TRBJ2-2; no clear D gene. CDR1 is SGHTA and CDR2 is FQGNSA in the germline V gene. Trimming shortened V by 3 bases and J by 4 bases, and 3 bases separated the two germline ends. The CDR3 spans 12 residues. The CDR3 nucleotides read TGTGCCAGCAGCTTCCCCACCGGGGAGCTGTTTTTT. Its translation: CASSFPTGELFF. The entire variable domain, with the rest obtained from reference TRBV7-2 and TRBJ2-2, is as follows: GAGVSQSPSNKVTEKGKDVELRCDPISGHTALYWYRQSLGQGLEFLIYFQGNSAPDKSGLPSDRFSAERTGGSVSTLTIQRTQQEDSAVYLCASSFPTGELFFGEGSRLTVL.

In nucleotides, the CDR3 is TGCGCCAGCAGCCAAGATGGAGGTAGCGGGGCGGATACGCAGTATTTT. It encodes CASSQDGGSGADTQYF. This chain connects TRBV4-3 to TRBJ2-3; 8 bases align to TRBD2. The trim removed 0 bases at V and 6 bases at J, leaving 8 bases unmatched. Germline V gene lookup returns CDR1 LGHNA and CDR2 YSLEER. This CDR3 contains 16 residues.

A few counts support this clonotype. The chain employs TRBV20-1 and TRBJ1-2; a possible D gene is TRBD1 (5 bases). There are 17 residues in the CDR3. Germline CDR1 is DFQATT and CDR2 is SNEGSKA (reference sequence). V lost 5 bases and J 1 base, leaving 23 bases between the germline ends. The DNA of the CDR3 is TGCAGTGCTCGCTTTGACAGATTTAAACCCATTAACTATGGCTACACCTTC. Translating it yields CSARFDRFKPINYGYTF.

The V call is TRBV5-1, the J call TRBJ2-1; TRBD2 might be the D (7 bases). Trimming removed 4 bases from V and 5 bases from J, with 13 bases in between. The CDR3 consists of 14 residues. Germline V gene lookup returns CDR1 SGHRS and CDR2 YFSETQ. DNA of the CDR3: TGCGCCAGCAGCCCGGGAGGACAGCACAATGAGCAGTTCTTC. Translated, it gives CASSPGGQHNEQFF.

This clonotype has at least ten counts. The V gene is TRBV12-3 or TRBV12-4, the J gene TRBJ2-2; no definite D call. V lost 6 bases to trimming and J lost 0 bases, with 8 bases between them. The CDR3 length is 14 residues. DNA for the CDR3: TGTGCCAGCAGCTTCAGGCCGAACACCGGGGAGCTGTTTTTT. Amino acids: CASSFRPNTGELFF.

This clonotype was found a few times. J is TRBJ1-5 and V is TRBV18; tentatively, D is TRBD1 (5 bases). The germline CDR1 and CDR2 sequences are KGHSH and LQKENI. V was cut by 5 bases and J by 5 bases, with 10 bases left in between. This CDR3 contains 13 residues. The CDR3 region has the DNA TGTGCCAGCTCAGAACAGGAGGATCAGCCCCAGCATTTT. This translates into CASSEQEDQPQHF.

V is TRBV5-1 and J is TRBJ2-3, with D perhaps matching TRBD1 or TRBD2 (5 bases each). Deletions cut 4 bases from V and 5 bases from J, with 11 bases between. Per germline, CDR1 SGHRS and CDR2 YFSETQ. The CDR3 spans 13 residues. The CDR3 here is CASSNRDRDTQYF. CDR3 DNA sequence: TGCGCCAGCAGCAACCGGGACCGAGATACGCAGTATTTT.

The J gene is TRBJ1-4, the V gene TRBV30; D is unresolved. Trimming removed 0 bases from V and 7 bases from J, with 15 bases in between. The length of the CDR3 is 15 residues. Germline CDR1 GTSNPN, CDR2 SVGIG (reference sequence). CDR3 DNA: TGTGCCTGGAGTGTATTAGGACCGTGGGGTGAAAAACTGTTTTTT. The encoded protein is CAWSVLGPWGEKLFF.

This clonotype has ten or more counts. The J gene is TRBJ2-7, the V gene TRBV15; 11 positions agree with TRBD2. The DNA end lines up better with TRBJ2-5; the J call may be wrong. There are 13 residues in the CDR3. Germline CDR1 is LNHNV and CDR2 is YYDKDF (reference sequence). CDR3 DNA: TGTGCCACCAGCATCGGACTAGCGGGGACCCAGTACTTC. It yields the protein CATSIGLAGTQYF.

This clonotype was counted ten times or more. The rearrangement uses TRBV6-6 and TRBJ1-4; 7 bases line up with TRBD1. This CDR3 is 14 amino acids long. The V segment lost 6 bases and the J segment 7 bases; nucleotides outside the gene matches: 8. Germline V gene sequence: CDR1 MNHNY, CDR2 SVGAGI (reference sequence). This CDR3 reads CASSSGTDAEKLFF. The CDR3 DNA reads as TGTGCCAGCAGCTCTGGGACAGACGCTGAAAAACTGTTTTTT.

This clonotype was counted at least ten times. The gene calls are TRBV18 and TRBJ2-3, with D tentatively TRBD2 (6 bases). This CDR3 has 16 amino acids. Trimming took 0 bases from V and 2 from J, leaving 12 bases between them. CDR1 and CDR2 from the germline V gene are KGHSH and LQKENI. The CDR3 loop reads CASSPPGGTITDTQYF. The DNA of the CDR3 is TGTGCCAGCTCACCACCGGGCGGGACCATCACAGATACGCAGTATTTT.

The CDR3 loop is CSATSGGRQPQHF. CDR3 DNA: TGCAGTGCTACATCTGGGGGGAGGCAGCCCCAGCATTTT. The chain is built from TRBV20-1 and TRBJ1-5, with D possibly matching TRBD1 (5 bases). Trimming removed 4 bases from V and 7 bases from J, with 14 bases in between. CDR1 and CDR2 (germline): DFQATT, SNEGSKA (reference sequence). This CDR3 spans 13 amino acids.

In its sample, this clonotype was seen many times. The V call is TRBV12-3 or TRBV12-4, the J call TRBJ1-5; TRBD1 might be the D (6 bases). V lost 5 bases, J lost 1 base, and 9 bases lay in between. This CDR3 has 14 amino acids. CDR3: CASSRQDSNQPQHF. The CDR3 DNA sequence: TGTGCCAGCAGTAGACAGGACAGCAATCAGCCCCAGCATTTT.

This chain joins TRBV6-6 and TRBJ1-1, with D unresolved. The V and J ends lost 5 bases and 5 bases respectively, with 9 bases between them. Germline CDR1 and CDR2: MNHNY and SVGAGI (reference sequence). This CDR3 region has 12 residues. The CDR3 reads CASSGDSTEAFF. The CDR3 DNA follows: TGTGCCAGCAGTGGTGATTCAACTGAAGCTTTCTTT.

This clonotype was found many times. V is TRBV20-1 and J is TRBJ1-1; 8 bases are shared with TRBD1. Germline CDR1 is DFQATT and CDR2 is SNEGSKA (reference sequence). V lost 4 bases, J lost 4 bases, and 2 bases stayed unmatched. The CDR3 is made up of 12 amino acids. CDR3 nucleotides: TGCAGTGCTAAACAGGGGGGCACTGAAGCTTTCTTT. Its translation: CSAKQGGTEAFF.

This clonotype was seen repeatedly, ten times or more. The chain recombines TRBV6-5 with TRBJ1-1; a weak D match, TRBD1 (6 bases). Per the germline V gene, CDR1 is MNHEY and CDR2 is SVGAGI. This CDR3 is 15 amino acids long. V dropped 1 base and J dropped 1 base, with 10 bases sitting between them. CDR3: CASSYFTGRNTEAFF. Written as DNA, the CDR3 is TGTGCCAGCAGTTACTTCACAGGGAGGAACACTGAAGCTTTCTTT.

The chain is built from TRBV29-1 and TRBJ1-2; D call uncertain. The CDR3 consists of 14 residues. Germline V gene sequence: CDR1 SQVTM, CDR2 ANQGSEA. Trimming took off 0 bases at V and 4 bases at J, with 12 bases between the two ends. The CDR3, as DNA: TGCAGCGTTGAAGATCCCGGCAGTCTCTATGGCTACACCTTC. It translates to CSVEDPGSLYGYTF.

The V gene is TRBV7-2, the J gene TRBJ2-1, with D tentatively TRBD1 or TRBD2 (5 bases each). Trimming removed 4 bases from V and 5 bases from J, with 15 bases in between. CDR1 is SGHTA, CDR2 FQGNSA, per germline. The CDR3 is 15 amino acids. The CDR3 sequence is CASSSERGWNNEQFF. CDR3 coding DNA: TGTGCCAGCAGCTCCGAACGGGGCTGGAACAATGAGCAGTTCTTC.

This clonotype was seen a handful of times. This chain uses TRBV20-1 with TRBJ1-5; D gene uncertain. This CDR3 has 11 residues. Between the trimmed V and J ends, which lost 6 bases and 7 bases, there was a span of 10 bases. Germline CDR1 reads DFQATT; CDR2 reads SNEGSKA (reference sequence). In DNA, the CDR3 is TGCAGTGCAAACACGGGGCAGCCCCAGCATTTT. The encoded protein is CSANTGQPQHF.

The CDR3 protein is CASSEATGIGEKLFF. In nucleotides, the CDR3 is TGTGCCAGCAGTGAAGCGACAGGAATTGGTGAAAAACTGTTTTTT. The chain recombines TRBV6-1 with TRBJ1-4, with a tentative D call TRBD1 (6 bases). V lost 0 bases, J lost 7 bases, and 12 bases lay in between. Germline CDR1 MNHNS, CDR2 SASEGT. This CDR3 has 15 residues.

This clonotype was seen many times. CDR3 in DNA: TGCAGCGTTGAGACAGACTACTATGGCTACACCTTC. This encodes CSVETDYYGYTF. The rearrangement uses TRBV29-1 and TRBJ1-2; D possibly corresponds to TRBD1 (5 bases). The CDR3 has 12 amino acids. Per the germline V gene, CDR1 is SQVTM and CDR2 is ANQGSEA. V lost 3 bases and J 3 bases, leaving 8 bases between the germline ends.

V gene TRBV5-1 combines with J gene TRBJ2-3; unclear D gene. The CDR3 is made up of 15 amino acids. Germline CDR1 reads SGHRS; CDR2 reads YFSETQ. V dropped 0 bases and J dropped 4 bases, with 12 bases sitting between them. In DNA, the CDR3 is TGCGCCAGCAGCTTGGAGGGAAGGTCAGCAGATACGCAGTATTTT. Translation gives CASSLEGRSADTQYF.

This clonotype turned up a few times. The chain uses TRBV5-1 and TRBJ1-4; D gene uncertain. In germline, CDR1 is SGHRS, CDR2 YFSETQ. This CDR3 contains 15 residues. V shed 6 bases and J shed 0 bases, with 12 bases lying between them. The CDR3 here is CASTLGLTTNEKLFF. In nucleotides, the CDR3 is TGCGCCAGCACCTTAGGACTCACAACTAATGAAAAACTGTTTTTT.

The chain combines TRBV9 with TRBJ2-7; 10 positions agree with TRBD2. The CDR3 is 15 amino acids. Germline trimming cut 0 bases from V and 3 bases from J; bases unmatched to any gene: 3. Germline loops: CDR1 SGDLS, CDR2 YYNGEE. This CDR3 is CASSVGTSGDYEQYF. DNA for the CDR3: TGTGCCAGCAGCGTAGGGACTAGCGGAGACTACGAGCAGTACTTC.

This clonotype was recorded many times. This chain uses TRBV9 with TRBJ2-5; D is undetermined. The germline CDR1 and CDR2 sequences are SGDLS and YYNGEE. Trimming took 0 bases from V and 2 from J, leaving 5 bases between them. The CDR3 is 13 residues long. In DNA, the CDR3 is TGTGCCAGCAGCGTAGGGCAGCAAGAGACCCAGTACTTC. Its protein product is CASSVGQQETQYF.

At least ten counts were recorded for this clonotype. This sequence joins TRBV11-2 and TRBJ1-5, with D hard to call. The V gene lost 0 bases and the J gene lost 2 bases, with 8 bases spanning the gap. Germline lookup yields CDR1 SGHAT and CDR2 FQNNGV. The CDR3 has 15 amino acids. CDR3 DNA: TGTGCCAGCAGCTTAGATCGAGGTGGCAATCAGCCCCAGCATTTT. It yields the protein CASSLDRGGNQPQHF.

This clonotype occurred many times. The chain uses TRBV12-3 or TRBV12-4 and TRBJ1-6; maybe TRBD1 (5 bases). Trimming stripped 4 bases from V and 8 bases from J, with 9 bases between. The CDR3 sequence is 13 residues long. As DNA, the CDR3 is TGTGCCAGCAGTTCCGGGGCTGATTCACCCCTCCACTTT. Amino acids: CASSSGADSPLHF.

In its sample, this clonotype was seen a few times. The chain uses TRBV7-8 and TRBJ2-7, with 10 bases that match TRBD2. Trimming took 6 bases from V and 3 from J; bases not matched to a gene: 5. Germline assignment: CDR1 SGHVS and CDR2 FQNEAQ. The CDR3 covers 14 residues. CDR3 nucleotide sequence: TGTGCCAGCAGTATAGCGGGGGGCCGCTACGAGCAGTACTTC. It specifies CASSIAGGRYEQYF.

The rearrangement links TRBV5-1 to TRBJ1-1; 7 positions agree with TRBD1. Losses at the gene ends were 1 base for V and 1 base for J; bases not matched to a gene: 7. CDR1 is SGHRS and CDR2 is YFSETQ in the germline V gene. The CDR3 is 16 residues long. The CDR3 sequence: CASSLSWGQTNTEAFF. The CDR3 DNA reads TGCGCCAGCAGCTTGTCGTGGGGACAGACGAACACTGAAGCTTTCTTT.

This clonotype was seen many times. The rearrangement links TRBV7-2 to TRBJ1-3; no definite D call. The CDR3 covers 13 residues. Germline lookup yields CDR1 SGHTA and CDR2 FQGNSA. With 4 bases removed from V and 0 bases from J, the gap between germline ends came to 4 bases. The CDR3, as DNA: TGTGCCAGCAGCTGGGACTCTGGAAACACCATATATTTT. Protein: CASSWDSGNTIYF. Filled out from reference TRBV7-2 and TRBJ1-3, the complete variable domain reads GAGVSQSPSNKVTEKGKDVELRCDPISGHTALYWYRQSLGQGLEFLIYFQGNSAPDKSGLPSDRFSAERTGGSVSTLTIQRTQQEDSAVYLCASSWDSGNTIYFGEGSWLTVV.

The CDR3 nucleotides read TGCGCCAGCAGCTTTTCAGGGGAGGATACGCAGTATTTT. This translates into CASSFSGEDTQYF. This chain joins TRBV5-1 and TRBJ2-3; D might be TRBD1 (6 bases). Germline V CDR1 and CDR2: SGHRS, YFSETQ. V lost 2 bases to trimming and J lost 6 bases, with 10 bases between them. The CDR3 length is 13 residues.